The rows below give T cell receptor beta chains drawn from one sample of a study of human T cells and chemical hapten exposure. TCRdb re-derived calls from the RACE reads in MiXCR, one entry per CDR3 protein. Altogether under 200,000 distinct CDR3 sequences are present, 25% to 30% being singletons, with the ten largest covering less than 3.5%. This material consisted of whole blood, taken in connection with sensitization to the hapten diphenylcyclopropenone (DPC). The receptors were gathered from a woman aged 25 to 45 with alopecia areata. Some clones in this sample may be carry-over from other donors' samples. Each CDR3 is given with its conserved first and last residue. Each record gives: D gene, J gene, clone size, V gene, CDR3 DNA, CDR3 protein. The D gene is left open where the match is weak. Only part of the rows carry a size: once, few, many, or a class if the clone is expanded.

. | TRBJ2-5 | . | TRBV28 | TGTGCCAGCAGCCTGGGCCCAGTAACAATCCAAGAGACCCAGTACTTC | CASSLGPVTIQETQYF
. | TRBJ2-2 | . | TRBV9 | TGTGCCAGCAGCGTAGTAGGAGGACAGAACACCGGGGAGCTGTTTTTT | CASSVVGGQNTGELFF
. | TRBJ2-1 | few | TRBV7-2 | TGTGCCAGCAGCCTACAGGGGGAGGGTGAGCAGTTCTTC | CASSLQGEGEQFF
. | TRBJ2-1 | . | TRBV2 | TGTGCCAGCAGATATATGCTTGCCAATGAGCAGTTCTTC | CASRYMLANEQFF
TRBD1 | TRBJ2-4 | once | TRBV7-9 | TGTGCCAGCAGCTGGACAGGGAACATTCAGTACTTC | CASSWTGNIQYF
TRBD2 | TRBJ2-7 | . | TRBV6-6 | TGTGCCAGCAGTTACGCGGGACTAGCCAACGAGCAGTACTTC | CASSYAGLANEQYF
. | TRBJ2-3 | . | TRBV7-2 | TGTGCCAGCAGGCCGATAGCCACAGATACGCAGTATTTT | CASRPIATDTQYF
. | TRBJ1-5 | . | TRBV7-2 | TGTGCCAGCAGCTTAGTGTGGGAGGGCTCTCAGCCCCAGCATTTT | CASSLVWEGSQPQHF
. | TRBJ1-6 | . | TRBV9 | TGTGCCAGCAGCGCGACAGCTACATATAATTCACCCCTCCACTTT | CASSATATYNSPLHF
. | TRBJ2-5 | many | TRBV4-3 | TGCGCCAGCAGCCAGGGGACTCGCAGGGAAGAGACCCAGTACTTC | CASSQGTRREETQYF
. | TRBJ2-7 | few | TRBV4-1 | TGCGCCAGCAGCCAAGGGAAGGGGTACTCCTACGAGCAGTACTTC | CASSQGKGYSYEQYF
TRBD2 | TRBJ2-3 | . | TRBV20-1 | TGCAGTGCTAGGGAGCTAGCGGGGGGGCCAGTCAGGGATACGCAGTATTTT | CSARELAGGPVRDTQYF
TRBD1 | TRBJ1-6 | . | TRBV28 | TGTGCCAGCACCCTTCGACAGGGTGTTGGTTCACCCCTCCACTTT | CASTLRQGVGSPLHF
. | TRBJ1-5 | few | TRBV28 | TGTGCCAGCAGTTGGGGGAGCAATCAGCCCCAGCATTTT | CASSWGSNQPQHF
. | TRBJ2-7 | . | TRBV28 | TGTGCCAGCAGCCGCGACAGGTCCTCCTACGAGCAGTACTTC | CASSRDRSSYEQYF
. | TRBJ2-7 | . | TRBV20-1 | TGCAGTGCTGCCCGGGACACCCCCTACGAGCAGTACTTC | CSAARDTPYEQYF
TRBD2 | TRBJ2-1 | many | TRBV5-1 | TGTGCCAGCAGTGGTAGCGGGAGCTCCTACAATGAGCAGTTCTTC | CASSGSGSSYNEQFF
TRBD2 | TRBJ2-1 | many | TRBV7-6 | TGTGCCAGCAGCCTCAGTCAAGGGACTAGCGGGAGGGGGCAGTTCTTC | CASSLSQGTSGRGQFF
. | TRBJ1-5 | . | TRBV19 | TGTGCCAGTAGTACGGACAGCAGAAATCAGCCCCAGCATTTT | CASSTDSRNQPQHF
TRBD1 | TRBJ2-7 | . | TRBV4-3 | TGCGCCAGCAACCAAGGACAGGGCCTCCCCTACGAGCAGTACTTC | CASNQGQGLPYEQYF
. | TRBJ2-7 | . | TRBV5-1 | TGCGCCAGCAGACGAGGTCCTGACTCCAACTACGAGCAGTACTTC | CASRRGPDSNYEQYF
. | TRBJ1-5 | . | TRBV5-5 | TGTGCCAGCAGCGACCAGGGTGGCGGCAATCAGCCCCAGCATTTT | CASSDQGGGNQPQHF
. | TRBJ2-1 | . | TRBV6-5 | TGTGCCAGCAGTACGACAGTGACTAATGAGCAGTTCTTC | CASSTTVTNEQFF
. | TRBJ2-6 | few | TRBV11-3 | TGTGCCAGCAGCCCAGGGTTCTCTGGGGCCAACGTCCTGACTTTC | CASSPGFSGANVLTF
. | TRBJ2-1 | . | TRBV6-2/TRBV6-3 | TGTGCCACCAGACGGAGCTTGAATTACAATGAGCAGTTCTTC | CATRRSLNYNEQFF
. | TRBJ2-7 | few | TRBV7-8 | TGTGCCAGCAGCCCCTCGAACGAGCAGTACTTC | CASSPSNEQYF
. | TRBJ1-2 | many | TRBV28 | TGTGCCAGCAGTCCGCCGGCTAACTATGGCTACACCTTC | CASSPPANYGYTF
TRBD2 | TRBJ2-1 | . | TRBV2 | TGTGCCAGCAGGTTACTAGCGGGGGGGCAAGGTGAGCAGTTCTTC | CASRLLAGGQGEQFF
. | TRBJ2-2 | few | TRBV11-3 | TGTGCCAGCAGCTTAGACCAAAACACCGGGGAGCTGTTTTTT | CASSLDQNTGELFF
TRBD1 | TRBJ1-4 | . | TRBV4-1 | TGCGCCAGCAGCCGCCGGGACAGGGGATGGGAAAAACTGTTTTTT | CASSRRDRGWEKLFF
. | TRBJ2-5 | . | TRBV28 | TGTGCCAGCAGGACGGGACATGTAGAGACCCAGTACTTC | CASRTGHVETQYF
. | TRBJ2-3 | . | TRBV28 | TGTGCCAGTGAAACTAGCACAGATACGCAGTATTTT | CASETSTDTQYF
. | TRBJ2-5 | . | TRBV28 | TGTGCCAGCAGTTTATCGGGATGGGAGACCCAGTACTTC | CASSLSGWETQYF
. | TRBJ2-7 | . | TRBV28 | TGTGCCAGCACCGTACGGCGGGGAAGCCACGAGCAGTACTTC | CASTVRRGSHEQYF
. | TRBJ1-1 | . | TRBV4-1 | TGCGCCAGCAGCCAACAACAGGAGCATGAAGCTTTCTTT | CASSQQQEHEAFF
TRBD1 | TRBJ2-1 | few | TRBV2 | TGTGCCACGACAGGGTTAACCTACAATGAGCAGTTCTTC | CATTGLTYNEQFF
TRBD1 | TRBJ1-1 | . | TRBV3-1 | TGTGCCAGCAGGGGACAGTTCGAAGCTTTCTTT | CASRGQFEAFF
. | TRBJ2-3 | few | TRBV2 | TGTGCCAGCAGTGATAGAGATACGCAGTATTTT | CASSDRDTQYF
. | TRBJ2-5 | few | TRBV7-6 | TGTGCCAGCAGCTTAGGGGCTGTGCGGGGAAAGGAGACCCAGTACTTC | CASSLGAVRGKETQYF
. | TRBJ2-7 | . | TRBV10-2 | TGCGCCAGCAGTGAGCTGCGAGGAGAGCCCTACGAGCAGTACTTC | CASSELRGEPYEQYF
. | TRBJ1-5 | . | TRBV7-2 | TGTGCCAGCAGCTTAGTCTGGCAGGGCGGCAATCAGCCCCAGCATTTT | CASSLVWQGGNQPQHF
. | TRBJ2-2 | few | TRBV5-4 | TGTGCCAGCAGCTTGGGGCAGTGGAGCTATCCCGGGGAGCTGTTTTTT | CASSLGQWSYPGELFF
. | TRBJ1-2 | . | TRBV2 | TGTGCCAGCGGGACCACAGGGTTGCACTATGGCTACACCTTC | CASGTTGLHYGYTF
. | TRBJ2-7 | . | TRBV6-2/TRBV6-3 | TGTGCCAGCAGCAAAGGGGCCTCCACCCCCTACGAGCAGTACTTC | CASSKGASTPYEQYF
. | TRBJ1-6 | few | TRBV11-2 | TGTGCCAGCAGCCCGGACGGCAACGGTTCACCCCTCCACTTT | CASSPDGNGSPLHF
TRBD1 | TRBJ1-2 | few | TRBV6-1 | TGTGCCAGCAGTGAGACAGGGACTAACTATGGCTACACCTTC | CASSETGTNYGYTF
. | TRBJ1-1 | . | TRBV28 | TGTGCCAGCAGGCGAAGGACGGAGAACACTGAAGCTTTCTTT | CASRRRTENTEAFF
. | TRBJ2-2 | few | TRBV28 | TGTGCCAGTGGGACCCCGCGGGAATCTCCCAACACCGGGGAGCTGTTTTTT | CASGTPRESPNTGELFF
TRBD1 | TRBJ1-2 | . | TRBV6-5 | TGTGCCAGCAGTAGGGGACAGCGGGGCTATGGCTACACCTTC | CASSRGQRGYGYTF
. | TRBJ1-4 | . | TRBV10-3 | TGTGCCATCAGTGAACAGGTTGAAAAACTGTTTTTT | CAISEQVEKLFF
TRBD1 | TRBJ1-6 | . | TRBV5-6 | TGTGCCAGCAGCTTGGTAGACAGGGTGAACTCACCCCTCCACTTT | CASSLVDRVNSPLHF
. | TRBJ2-7 | . | TRBV2 | TGTGCCAGCACCCCTCCTGGAGGGGCAGGGGGGTCCTACGAGCAGTACTTC | CASTPPGGAGGSYEQYF
. | TRBJ2-7 | few | TRBV7-9 | TGTGCCAGCAGCTTATACCGTTGGGGGGAGTCCTCCTACGAGCAGTACTTC | CASSLYRWGESSYEQYF
TRBD1 | TRBJ1-6 | few | TRBV9 | TGTGCCAGCAGCGTGGGACAGGGGTTAGGGTCACCCCTCCACTTT | CASSVGQGLGSPLHF
. | TRBJ2-5 | . | TRBV5-1 | TGCGCCAGCAGCTTGGTTCCGACAGCGAAGACCCAGTACTTC | CASSLVPTAKTQYF
TRBD1 | TRBJ2-7 | . | TRBV28 | TGTGCCAGCAGAAGTTGGGACAGGGGGCTCAACGAGCAGTACTTC | CASRSWDRGLNEQYF
TRBD2 | TRBJ2-7 | many | TRBV7-8 | TGTGCCAGCAGCGCCCCTCGTAGGACTAGCGGGGGGACCTACGAGCAGTACTTC | CASSAPRRTSGGTYEQYF
TRBD2 | TRBJ2-1 | . | TRBV9 | TGTGCCAGCAGCGTAGCTCCCACTAGCGGGAACAATGAGCAGTTCTTC | CASSVAPTSGNNEQFF
. | TRBJ1-2 | few | TRBV29-1 | TGCAGCGTCGAAGCGACAGAAAACTATGGCTACACCTTC | CSVEATENYGYTF
TRBD2 | TRBJ2-3 | few | TRBV11-2 | TGTGCCAGCACCCCCCCGGGACTAGGGACCACAGATACGCAGTATTTT | CASTPPGLGTTDTQYF